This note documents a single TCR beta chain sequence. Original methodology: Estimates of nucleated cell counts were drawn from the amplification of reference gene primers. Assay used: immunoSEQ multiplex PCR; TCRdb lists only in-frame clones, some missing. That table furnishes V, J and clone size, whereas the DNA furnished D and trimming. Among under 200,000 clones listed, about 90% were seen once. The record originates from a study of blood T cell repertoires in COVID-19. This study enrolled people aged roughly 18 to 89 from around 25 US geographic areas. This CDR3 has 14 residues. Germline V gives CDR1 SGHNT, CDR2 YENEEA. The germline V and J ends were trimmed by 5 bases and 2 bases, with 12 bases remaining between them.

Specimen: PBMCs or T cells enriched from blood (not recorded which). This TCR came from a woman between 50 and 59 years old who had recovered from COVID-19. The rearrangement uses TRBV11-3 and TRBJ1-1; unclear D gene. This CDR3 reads CASSPQGGNTEAFF. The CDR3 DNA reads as TGTGCCAGCAGCCCGCAAGGCGGTAACACTGAAGCTTTCTTT.